This T cell receptor (beta chain) came from a study of PD-1 blockade in classical Hodgkin lymphoma. V lost 5 bases and J 7 bases, leaving 20 bases between the germline ends. The CDR3 has 15 residues. Germline CDR1 is GTSNPN and CDR2 is SVGIG (reference sequence). The study, taken as a whole, reports: At C4D1, TCR diversity had climbed significantly for CD4+ cells, though not for CD8+ cells. Undefined causes, possibly disease activity or prior therapy, underlie the repertoire differences. Relapsed/refractory patients reportedly had the lowest baseline TCR diversity, below newly diagnosed patients, who were below healthy donors. The diversity seen at baseline in complete responders resembled that of newly diagnosed patients.

Described time point: cycle 4 day 1 (C4D1), after around six weeks of nivolumab. No patient escaped relapse after autologous stem cell transplantation, and brentuximab vedotin exposure varied. This clone was observed a few times. The antigen remains undetermined. Only in-frame clones appear in the TCRdb table, and some are missing; sequencing was by immunoSEQ multiplex PCR. The table includes tens of thousands of clones, more than 75% detected once. The rearrangement joins TRBV30 to TRBJ1-4; D is unresolved. This material consisted of peripheral blood mononuclear cells (PBMCs), taken before the fourth cycle of nivolumab. The origin of this receptor is a human donor with classical Hodgkin lymphoma. CDR3 bases: TGTGCCTGGGCCAAACAATCCGGGCTGGGTGAAAAACTGTTTTTT. Translated, it gives CAWAKQSGLGEKLFF.